This paragraph covers one T cell receptor beta chain sequence. Its antigen is undetermined. This sample was included in a study of shared clonotypes between healthy human individuals. Study-wide findings and caveats: Represented genetic and exposure-history diversity was restricted by having few donors. Generally, estimated richness proved larger in naive subsets than it did in memory subsets.

Deep level was the assay's run setting. Clones were sequenced by immunoSEQ multiplex PCR, and TCRdb holds only the in-frame ones, with some missing. This table holds 1 million to 1.2 million clones, 70% to 85% found once. This TCR derives from a man younger than 30 in good health. Some clones in this sample may be carry-over from other donors' samples. The material sequenced was memory CD4+ T cells from PBMCs. Subset given: CD45RA-negative fraction.

CDR3 in amino acids: CASSLGRTSGSLSYNEQFF. In nucleotides, the CDR3 is TGCGCCAGCAGCTTGGGAAGGACTAGCGGGAGTCTCTCCTACAATGAGCAGTTCTTC. The chain joins TRBV5-1 to TRBJ2-1, with 13 bases that match TRBD2. The V segment lost 0 bases and the J segment 0 bases; nucleotides outside the gene matches: 6. Germline CDR1 and CDR2: SGHRS and YFSETQ. This CDR3 comprises 19 residues.